Below, 12 T cell receptor beta chains from the same sample are listed, as sequenced in a study of T cell responses to AZD1222 COVID-19 vaccine. The assay was immunoSEQ multiplex PCR, and TCRdb's table has in-frame clones only and misses some. This sample has almost 80,000 clones, with roughly 87% found just once. The starting material was peripheral blood, obtained on day 0 of AZD1222 vaccination. These receptors were taken from an adult in good health.

V is TRBV28 and J is TRBJ2-1; 8 bases match TRBD2. Unmatched junction bases numbered 16, after V lost 2 bases and J lost 16 bases. The CDR3 loop spans 15 amino acids. CDR1 and CDR2 from the germline V gene are MDHEN and SYDVKM. Here the CDR3 DNA reads TGTGCCAGCAGTTTACGTTCGGTGTCGCGGACTAGCTCCTTCTTC. This sequence encodes CASSLRSVSRTSSFF.

The rearrangement joins TRBV19 to TRBJ2-2; unclear D gene. There are 16 residues in the CDR3. The V end was cut by 3 bases, the J end by 0 bases, with 11 bases between. Germline values: CDR1 LNHDA, CDR2 SQIVND (reference sequence). DNA of the CDR3: TGTGCCAGTAGTATTATGGTCGGCGCGAACACCGGGGAGCTGTTTTTT. This gives the protein CASSIMVGANTGELFF.

The genes are TRBV21-1 and TRBJ1-4; the table's TRBD1 call for D was not verified on the DNA. TRBV21-1 is a recognized pseudogene. The CDR3 is 15 amino acids. Written as DNA, the CDR3 is TGTGCCAGCAGCAAGACGGACAGGGGTAATGAAAAACTGTTTTTT. Translation gives CASSKTDRGNEKLFF.

The chain couples TRBV6-5 to TRBJ1-1; D not certain. Trimming pared 8 bases from V and 1 base from J, leaving 11 bases between. The V gene's germline CDR1 is MNHEY and CDR2 SVGAGI. This CDR3 spans 13 amino acids. The CDR3 is CASGVGTNTEAFF. In DNA, the CDR3 is TGTGCCAGCGGGGTCGGTACGAACACTGAAGCTTTCTTT.

The chain has TRBV6-6 and TRBJ2-3, with TRBD1 matching 7 bases. Germline V CDR1 and CDR2: MNHNY, SVGAGI (reference sequence). The CDR3 is made up of 15 amino acids. J gave up 2 bases and V 4 bases, and 6 bases lay outside the gene matches. The CDR3 coding sequence is TGTGCCAGCAGTTCAAATGACAGGGTCACAGATACGCAGTATTTT. The encoded protein is CASSSNDRVTDTQYF.

V gene TRBV7-9 combines with J gene TRBJ1-5; D unresolved. The CDR3 is made up of 13 amino acids. Germline CDR1 SEHNR, CDR2 FQNEAQ (reference sequence). V gave up 1 base and J gave up 5 bases, with 6 bases separating them. CDR3 amino acids: CASSLGSYQPQHF. CDR3 bases: TGTGCCAGCAGCTTAGGCAGTTATCAGCCCCAGCATTTT.

The chain recombines TRBV28 with TRBJ1-1; D gene uncertain. V was trimmed by 9 bases and J by 4 bases, leaving 18 bases between them. CDR1 MDHEN and CDR2 SYDVKM come from the germline V gene. The CDR3 is 14 amino acids. CDR3 nucleotides: TGTGCCAGTCTCTGGGAACCCTCATCCACTGAAGCTTTCTTT. Amino acid sequence: CASLWEPSSTEAFF.

V is TRBV19 and J is TRBJ2-1; D is perhaps TRBD1 or TRBD2 (5 bases each). This CDR3 is 14 amino acids long. The germline V and J ends were trimmed by 0 bases and 9 bases, with 12 bases remaining between them. From germline, CDR1 is LNHDA and CDR2 SQIVND (reference sequence). CDR3 residues: CASSIEGPAGEQFF. The CDR3 region has the DNA TGTGCCAGTAGTATAGAGGGACCGGCAGGTGAGCAGTTCTTC. Drawing the rest from reference TRBV19 and TRBJ2-1, the complete variable domain is DGGITQSPKYLFRKEGQNVTLSCEQNLNHDAMYWYRQDPGQGLRLIYYSQIVNDFQKGDIAEGYSVSREKKESFPLTVTSAQKNPTAFYLCASSIEGPAGEQFFGPGTRLTVL.

The chain recombines TRBV7-2 with TRBJ2-7, with D possibly TRBD2 on 5 matching bases. CDR1 is SGHTA, CDR2 FQGNSA, per germline. V was shortened by 4 bases and J by 1 base, with 11 bases between the two germline ends. The CDR3 is made up of 14 amino acids. For the CDR3, the DNA is TGTGCCAGCAGCTCAAGGCCGGGGTCCTACGAGCAGTACTTC. It translates to CASSSRPGSYEQYF.

The chain recombines TRBV12-3 or TRBV12-4 with TRBJ2-3, with unresolved D. The V end was cut by 2 bases, the J end by 2 bases, with 2 bases between. CDR3 length: 12 amino acids. The CDR3, as DNA: TGTGCCAGCAGTTTATCCACAGATACGCAGTATTTT. This encodes CASSLSTDTQYF.

The chain employs TRBV30 and TRBJ2-7, with 7 bases aligning to TRBD2. The CDR3 spans 13 residues. J lost 3 bases, V lost 2 bases, and 4 bases had no gene match. Germline-derived CDR1 and CDR2 are GTSNPN and SVGIG (reference sequence). In nucleotides, the CDR3 is TGTGCCTGGAGTCCGAGCGGGATCTACGAGCAGTACTTC. Translating it yields CAWSPSGIYEQYF.

The J gene is TRBJ2-1, the V gene TRBV7-3; no clear D. The CDR3 extends over 13 amino acids. CDR1 is SGHTA and CDR2 is FQGTGA in the germline V gene. The V end lost 5 bases, the J end lost 6 bases, and 11 bases lay between the germline ends. The CDR3 DNA is TGTGCCAGCAGCCCACTTTCAGGCAATGAGCAGTTCTTC. Its protein product is CASSPLSGNEQFF.